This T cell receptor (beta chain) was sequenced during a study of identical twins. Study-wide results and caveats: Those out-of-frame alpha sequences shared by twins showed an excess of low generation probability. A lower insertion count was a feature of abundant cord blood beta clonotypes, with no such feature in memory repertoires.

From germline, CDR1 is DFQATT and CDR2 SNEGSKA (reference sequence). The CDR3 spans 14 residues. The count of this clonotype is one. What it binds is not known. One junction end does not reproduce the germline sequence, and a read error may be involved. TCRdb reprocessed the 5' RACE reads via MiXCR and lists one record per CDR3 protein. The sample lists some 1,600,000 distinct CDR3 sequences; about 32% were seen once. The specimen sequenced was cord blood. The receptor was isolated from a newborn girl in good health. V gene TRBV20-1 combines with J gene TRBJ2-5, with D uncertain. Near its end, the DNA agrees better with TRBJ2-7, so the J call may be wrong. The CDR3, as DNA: TGCAGTGCTGGAGACCCTGATAGCTCCTACGAGCAGTACTTC. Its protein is CSAGDPDSSYEQYF.